These 28 T cell receptor beta chains were all obtained from the same sample, sequenced in a study of shared clonotypes between healthy human individuals. Sequencing was performed with immunoSEQ multiplex PCR; in TCRdb, only in-frame clones are kept and a portion is missing. The repertoire includes around 100,000 clones, under 80% of them detected once, and 45% sits in the top ten. Sequencing input: memory CD8+ T cells sorted from blood. Noted subset: CD45RO+ cells pooled with CCR7-negative TemRA cells. The receptors were sampled from a man aged 30-40 years in good health.

This clone has only a few counts. The chain has TRBV28 and TRBJ2-5, with 7 bases matching TRBD2. CDR3 length equals 14 residues. CDR1 is MDHEN, CDR2 SYDVKM, per germline. Trimming removed 7 bases from V and 3 bases from J; junction bases left unmatched: 8. CDR3 nucleotides: TGTGCCAGCACCTCGGGGGGAGGTGAAGAGACCCAGTACTTC. Translation gives CASTSGGGEETQYF.

On this clone itself: This CDR3 is also generated by other DNA sequences in the sample. The V and J genes are TRBV30 and TRBJ1-5; a weak D match, TRBD1 (6 bases). Germline V gives CDR1 GTSNPN, CDR2 SVGIG (reference sequence). Trimming took 0 bases from V and 5 from J, leaving 8 bases between them. This CDR3 has 13 amino acids. CDR3 nucleotides: TGTGCCTGGAGTGTACAGGGAGATCAGCCCCAGCATTTT. Residues: CAWSVQGDQPQHF.

This chain links TRBV28 with TRBJ2-5; 8 nucleotides align to TRBD2. CDR1 and CDR2 (germline): MDHEN, SYDVKM. The CDR3 runs to 16 residues. After removal of 2 bases from V and 2 bases from J, the junction contained 7 bases not matched to a gene. Here the CDR3 reads CASSLNLAGRQETQYF. The CDR3 nucleotides are TGTGCCAGCAGTTTAAATTTAGCGGGACGACAAGAGACCCAGTACTTC. The full variable domain, its missing parts supplied by reference TRBV28 and TRBJ2-5, is DVKVTQSSRYLVKRTGEKVFLECVQDMDHENMFWYRQDPGLGLRLIYFSYDVKMKEKGDIPEGYSVSREKKERFSLILESASTNQTSMYLCASSLNLAGRQETQYFGPGTRLLVL.

A note on this clone: Within the sample, other DNA sequences also encode this same CDR3. This sequence joins TRBV20-1 and TRBJ2-7; D is uncertain. Germline assignment: CDR1 DFQATT and CDR2 SNEGSKA (reference sequence). Trimming removed 5 bases at V and 1 base at J, with 6 bases between. This CDR3 is 11 amino acids long. DNA of the CDR3: TGCAGTGCTGGCGGATCCTACGAGCAGTACTTC. This gives the protein CSAGGSYEQYF.

This clone was recorded at least ten times. This chain joins TRBV6-1 and TRBJ2-3, with a weak D call TRBD1 (6 bases). Between the trimmed V and J ends, which lost 2 bases and 1 base, there was a span of 10 bases. The CDR3 totals 15 residues. CDR1 and CDR2 from the germline V gene are MNHNS and SASEGT. CDR3 loop: CASSESEGGTDTQYF. The CDR3 DNA follows: TGTGCCAGCAGTGAAAGCGAGGGGGGCACAGATACGCAGTATTTT.

A word on this clone: Germline is not matched at one junction end, which may reflect a read error. V is TRBV5-6 and J is TRBJ2-3; 7 bases map to TRBD2. This CDR3 has 17 residues. Per the germline V gene, CDR1 is SGHDT and CDR2 is YYEEEE. The CDR3 loop reads CASSLIGRTSSKDTQYF. The CDR3 bases are TGTGCCAGCAGCTTGATTGGGCGGACTAGTAGCAAAGATACGCAGTATTTT.

This clone occurred a few times. This chain joins TRBV11-2 and TRBJ2-7; D is ambiguous. Trimming pared 4 bases from V and 2 bases from J, leaving 6 bases between. The CDR3 covers 12 residues. Germline V gene sequence: CDR1 SGHAT, CDR2 FQNNGV. The CDR3: CASSSTTYEQYF. The DNA for the CDR3 is TGTGCCAGCAGCTCGACGACCTACGAGCAGTACTTC.

The chain carries TRBV18 and TRBJ2-5; 9 nucleotides match TRBD1. The CDR3 is 16 residues long. The J segment lost 4 bases and the V segment lost 3 bases, leaving 9 bases of the junction unmatched. Germline CDR1 reads KGHSH; CDR2 reads LQKENI. CDR3 protein: CASSPTGGPFGETQYF. CDR3 bases: TGTGCCAGCTCACCGACAGGGGGACCCTTCGGAGAGACCCAGTACTTC.

This clone was counted a single time. The chain couples TRBV5-1 to TRBJ1-1; maybe TRBD1 (5 bases). Per the germline V gene, CDR1 is SGHRS and CDR2 is YFSETQ. The CDR3 is made up of 18 amino acids. V shed 2 bases and J shed 1 base, with 21 bases lying between them. The CDR3 bases are TGCGCCAGCAGCTTTTTGGGCAGGGCGACGAACAGGAACACTGAAGCTTTCTTT. Translating gives CASSFLGRATNRNTEAFF.

This chain links TRBV10-3 with TRBJ2-5; 7 nucleotides agree with TRBD2. V was clipped by 0 bases and J by 1 base; unmatched bases: 5. The CDR3 is 16 residues long. Germline CDR1 reads ENHRY; CDR2 reads SYGVKD. The CDR3 is CAISESRGGVQETQYF. CDR3 coding DNA: TGTGCCATCAGTGAGTCGAGGGGAGGGGTCCAAGAGACCCAGTACTTC.

This rearrangement joins TRBV7-8 to TRBJ1-2, with D unclear. The CDR3 extends over 13 amino acids. The V gene lost 3 bases and the J gene lost 8 bases, with 13 bases spanning the gap. Germline CDR1 and CDR2: SGHVS and FQNEAQ. As DNA, the CDR3 is TGTGCCAGCAGCTTTTCAGAGGGAGGGGGCTACACCTTC. As protein: CASSFSEGGGYTF.

This clone was picked up one time. V usage is TRBV28 and J usage is TRBJ2-7; 11 bases are shared with TRBD1. The CDR3 is 17 residues long. From germline, CDR1 is MDHEN and CDR2 SYDVKM. V lost 7 bases, J lost 0 bases, and 11 bases stayed unmatched. Here the CDR3 DNA reads TGTGCCAGCATCGAGGGGGACAGGGGGAGTCGCTCCTACGAGCAGTACTTC. Protein product: CASIEGDRGSRSYEQYF.

The V call is TRBV28, the J call TRBJ2-7; D ambiguous. The length of the CDR3 is 19 residues. Germline V CDR1 and CDR2: MDHEN, SYDVKM. V was trimmed by 6 bases and J by 1 base, leaving 28 bases between them. CDR3 nucleotide sequence: TGTGCCAGCAGCGGAATCCTCGCGAACGGAACAGAACCTTCCTACGAGCAGTACTTC. This gives the protein CASSGILANGTEPSYEQYF.

This chain connects TRBV10-2 to TRBJ2-3; D possibly uses TRBD1 or TRBD2 (5 bases each). From germline, CDR1 is WSHSY and CDR2 SAAADI. The CDR3 contains 13 residues. V lost 7 bases, J lost 1 base, and 9 bases lay in between. The CDR3 DNA reads as TGCGCCAGCACACGGGACCGCACAGATACGCAGTATTTT. The encoded protein is CASTRDRTDTQYF.

This clone was seen at least ten times. The chain couples TRBV6-5 to TRBJ2-1; no reliable D call. V was cut by 4 bases and J by 5 bases, with 12 bases left in between. CDR1 and CDR2 (germline): MNHEY, SVGAGI. The CDR3 loop spans 14 amino acids. The DNA for the CDR3 is TGTGCCAGCAGTTTATTGGGCCCTAACAATGAGCAGTTCTTC. The encoded protein is CASSLLGPNNEQFF.

The chain combines TRBV7-9 with TRBJ2-7; D is undetermined. Germline CDR1 is SEHNR and CDR2 is FQNEAQ (reference sequence). The germline V and J ends were trimmed by 1 base and 7 bases, with 11 bases remaining between them. The CDR3 is 13 amino acids. CDR3 region: CASSLDDPQEQYF. The CDR3 DNA follows: TGTGCCAGCAGCTTAGATGACCCTCAGGAGCAGTACTTC.

This clone was found a few times. This chain connects TRBV4-3 to TRBJ2-5; the match to TRBD2 covers 13 bases. V dropped 1 base and J dropped 4; count of bases not matched to a gene: 12. The CDR3 is 19 residues long. The germline V gene encodes CDR1 LGHNA and CDR2 YSLEER. The CDR3 here is CASSQGWTSGRRERETQYF. In nucleotides, the CDR3 is TGCGCCAGCAGCCAAGGGTGGACTAGCGGGAGACGGGAGAGAGAGACCCAGTACTTC.

J is TRBJ1-5 and V is TRBV7-8; D is possibly TRBD1 (5 bases). Per the germline V gene, CDR1 is SGHVS and CDR2 is FQNEAQ. The CDR3 contains 13 residues. Trimming removed 8 bases from V and 5 bases from J, with 13 bases in between. CDR3 sequence reads: CASGTGGDQPQHF. CDR3 coding DNA: TGTGCCAGCGGAACGGGGGGGGATCAGCCCCAGCATTTT.

The table lists this clone with a few counts. Germline is not matched at one junction end, which may reflect a read error. The chain employs TRBV2 and TRBJ1-2; the D is unclear. The CDR3 has 11 amino acids. The V gene's germline CDR1 is SNHLY and CDR2 FYNNEI. CDR3 coding DNA: TGTGCCAGCGGACTCCGGGTCCAATCTTTCTTC. Translated: CASGLRVQSFF.

This clone was found a few times. The J gene is TRBJ2-1, the V gene TRBV4-1, with 7 positions matching TRBD2. The ends lost 5 bases at V and 3 bases at J; junction bases unmatched: 7. Germline values: CDR1 MGHRA, CDR2 YSYEKL. The CDR3 is 15 amino acids. CDR3 in DNA: TGCGCCAGCAGCAACGGGGGGATCTACTACAATGAGCAGTTCTTC. Translating it yields CASSNGGIYYNEQFF.

This clone has only one observation. The chain is built from TRBV28 and TRBJ2-3; D is unresolved. This CDR3 is built from 15 residues. Germline assignment: CDR1 MDHEN and CDR2 SYDVKM. With 3 bases removed from V and 2 bases from J, the gap between germline ends came to 12 bases. The chain's CDR3 is CASSFLPINTDTQYF. The CDR3 nucleotides read TGTGCCAGCAGTTTCCTGCCTATAAACACAGATACGCAGTATTTT.

The CDR3 is CASKDRGQGELFF. The CDR3 DNA follows: TGTGCCAGTAAAGACAGGGGGCAGGGGGAGCTGTTTTTT. The chain is built from TRBV19 and TRBJ2-2, with TRBD1 matching 10 bases. Germline V gene sequence: CDR1 LNHDA, CDR2 SQIVND (reference sequence). The CDR3 contains 13 residues. With V trimmed by 7 bases and J by 8 bases, 4 bases remained unmatched.

The rearrangement links TRBV7-8 to TRBJ2-5; D uncertain. Trimming shortened V by 3 bases and J by 4 bases, and 9 bases separated the two germline ends. The CDR3 is made up of 13 amino acids. Per germline, CDR1 SGHVS and CDR2 FQNEAQ. The chain's CDR3 is CASSLIGPETQYF. The CDR3 DNA reads TGTGCCAGCAGCTTGATTGGGCCAGAGACCCAGTACTTC.

The J gene is TRBJ1-5, the V gene TRBV7-9, with D unclear. The CDR3 has 14 residues. Germline V gene sequence: CDR1 SEHNR, CDR2 FQNEAQ (reference sequence). V lost 1 base to trimming and J lost 4 bases, with 8 bases between them. CDR3 sequence: CASSLEAGNQPQHF. The CDR3 DNA reads as TGTGCCAGCAGCTTAGAGGCAGGTAATCAGCCCCAGCATTTT.

The V call is TRBV10-1, the J call TRBJ2-3; the D call may be TRBD1 or TRBD2 (5 bases each). CDR1 and CDR2 from the germline V gene are WNHNN and SYGVQD (reference sequence). The CDR3 loop spans 15 amino acids. The V and J ends lost 2 bases and 4 bases respectively, with 13 bases between them. The CDR3 reads CASSERMMGADTQYF. DNA for the CDR3: TGCGCCAGCAGTGAGCGGATGATGGGGGCAGATACGCAGTATTTT.

This chain links TRBV28 with TRBJ2-1, with 10 positions matching TRBD1. The V gene end was trimmed by 6 bases and the J gene end by 4 bases; junction bases not matched to a gene: 6. Germline-derived CDR1 and CDR2 are MDHEN and SYDVKM. The CDR3 length is 15 residues. In DNA, the CDR3 is TGTGCCAGCAGCCCCGGGACAGGGGATTACAATGAGCAGTTCTTC. Encoded protein: CASSPGTGDYNEQFF.

This clone was recorded only once. This sequence joins TRBV13 and TRBJ2-7, with D perhaps matching TRBD1 or TRBD2 (5 bases each). V was trimmed by 5 bases and J by 4 bases, leaving 12 bases between them. The CDR3 is 13 residues long. Germline values: CDR1 PRHDT, CDR2 FYEKMQ (reference sequence). The CDR3 spells CASSQGPKYEQYF. The CDR3 bases are TGTGCCAGCAGCCAGGGACCGAAATACGAGCAGTACTTC.

The genes are TRBV7-9 and TRBJ2-7, with 10 bases aligning to TRBD1. Germline V gives CDR1 SEHNR, CDR2 FQNEAQ (reference sequence). V lost 5 bases to trimming and J lost 3 bases; unmatched junction nucleotides: 7. The CDR3 is 15 amino acids. The CDR3 sequence: CASSLRDRGHYEQYF. Written as DNA, the CDR3 is TGTGCCAGCAGCCTCCGGGACAGGGGTCACTACGAGCAGTACTTC.